What follows are 3 T cell receptor beta chains derived from one specimen sequenced in a study of CD8+ T cells in alopecia areata (dated by TCRdb to 2017 to 2018). Library creation used the immunoSEQ multiplex PCR assay. To provide template for TCR sequencing, every sample had RNA extracted and reverse transcribed into cDNA. The immuneACCESS repertoire file appears here via TCRdb, limited to in-frame rearrangements. These files lack a portion of the clones; in checked studies, under half of the deficit traces to unresolved V genes, and the cause of the others is not known. This sample holds over 250,000 clones in total, without any singletons. 1.2% of the sample rests with the top ten. Cells from mouse cutaneous lymph nodes were pooled, stained for CD4, CD8alpha, NKG2D, NKG2ACE and other markers, and then sorted on a BD Influx. Sequencing used CD4+ T cells sorted from a lymph node. The origin of the receptors is a C3H/HeJ mouse with alopecia areata. The MHC haplotype found in this strain is H2-k.

This clone came up many times. Gene names follow the mouse nomenclature. The read terminates 4 residues before the CDR3 end, so the remaining end is supplied by the germline J gene. V is TRBV14 and J is TRBJ2-1, with 9 bases identical to TRBD2. The length of the CDR3 is 12 residues. Germline trimming cut 8 bases from V and 6 bases from J; bases unmatched to any gene: 3. Germline assignment: CDR1 SGHDT and CDR2 FRDEAV. CDR3 DNA (partial): TGTGCCAGGGACTGGGGCTTTGCT. This gives the protein CARDWGFA. The full CDR3 protein is CARDWGFAEQFF.

For this clone: The genes and germline here are from mouse. Read coverage stops 4 residues before the CDR3 terminus; the germline J gene supplies the remainder. The rearrangement uses TRBV1 and TRBJ1-2, with D tentatively TRBD1 (6 bases). Germline assignment: CDR1 NSQYPW and CDR2 LRSPGD (reference sequence). Trimming shortened V by 0 bases and J by 4 bases, and 12 bases separated the two germline ends. The CDR3 is made up of 15 amino acids. The DNA read from the CDR3 is TGCACCTGCAGTGCAGATCGTGCAGGGGTCTCC. Encoded protein: CTCSADRAGVS. The whole CDR3 protein is CTCSADRAGVSDYTF.

This clone turned up a few times. The genes and germline here are from mouse. The CDR3 extends 3 residues past the end of the read, so its final part is completed from the germline J gene. The sample carries other DNA sequences with the same CDR3. This chain links TRBV1 with TRBJ1-6; D is possibly TRBD1 (6 bases). TRBJ1-6 carries the ORF label, with uncertain function. V lost 3 bases, J lost 0 bases, and 9 bases lay in between. This CDR3 is 16 amino acids long. Germline assignment: CDR1 NSQYPW and CDR2 LRSPGD (reference sequence). The DNA read from the CDR3 is TGCACCTGCAGTGCTCGGACAGTTTCCTATAATTCGCCC. This gives the protein CTCSARTVSYNSP. The entire CDR3 is CTCSARTVSYNSPLYF.